This T cell receptor beta chain was sequenced for a study of T-cell reconstitution after alpha-beta-depleted transplantation in children. The library targeted TCRbeta and was prepared with unique molecular identifiers. TCRdb analysed the PCR reads with MiXCR anew, one entry per CDR3 protein. Of nearly 550,000 distinct CDR3 sequences in the sample, roughly 18% were seen once. The germline V gene encodes CDR1 SGHAT and CDR2 FQNNGV. CDR3 size: 13 residues. V lost 5 bases and J lost 6; bases outside the gene matches: 3. Sample: PBMCs from the stem cell graft donor, taken from the stem cell graft. The V gene is TRBV11-2, the J gene TRBJ1-2; 10 bases are a match to TRBD1. This clonotype was sampled from a human donor who donated a stem cell graft to a child with acute lymphoblastic leukemia. CDR3 sequence: CASSGGTGDGYTF. DNA of the CDR3: TGTGCCAGCAGCGGGGGGACAGGGGATGGCTACACCTTC.